The following is a TCR beta chain sequence with its context. The data originate from a study of control samples from healthy donors and cancer patients. Generated by immunoSEQ multiplex PCR, the TCRdb table keeps only in-frame clones and is missing some. The sample records about 82,000 clones, 90% to 95% being singletons. CDR1 and CDR2 (germline): SGHTA, FQGNSA. The germline V and J ends were trimmed by 5 bases and 1 base, with 15 bases remaining between them. CDR3 length: 16 amino acids. The rearrangement links TRBV7-2 to TRBJ2-4, with a tentative D call TRBD1 (5 bases). The clonotype comes from a woman between 18 and 29 years old in good health. Sequencing was carried out using blood. CDR3 residues: CASSHAGAGAKNIQYF. The DNA for the CDR3 is TGTGCCAGCAGCCACGCTGGGGCCGGGGCCAAAAACATTCAGTACTTC.